This T cell receptor (beta chain) was sequenced during a study of T cells in Graves' hyperthyroidism and ophthalmopathy. Whole-study findings and limits: Most expanded thyroid clonotypes above 0.001 also appeared in blood.

The investigators amplified TCR beta CDR3 regions from RNA transcripts. HTBI primers drove first-round RT-PCR of the TCR CDR3. In TCRdb, the multiplex PCR reads were re-called with MiXCR into one record per CDR3 protein. This table holds over 250,000 distinct CDR3 sequences, approximately 26% found once. This clonotype showed up many times. What it binds is unknown. The hyperthyroidism was newly diagnosed and had lasted under 2 months; the patients were aged 18 to 65. For the diagnoses, clinical symptoms, serum thyroxine and TRAb, thyroid ultrasound and orbital computed tomography were used. Any symptoms of ophthalmopathy came after the first hyperthyroidism diagnosis, from which the blood sample dates. CDR3 length: 14 amino acids. Germline V gene data show CDR1 as KGHDR and CDR2 as SFDVKD. The V end lost 5 bases, the J end lost 6 bases, and 13 bases lay between the germline ends.

The chain carries TRBV24-1 and TRBJ2-4, with a possible D match to TRBD1 (7 bases). The TCR was taken from a man in his forties or fifties with Graves' hyperthyroidism that later progressed to Graves' ophthalmopathy. The sequencing sample was made of blood. CDR3 nucleotide sequence: TGTGCCACCAGTGGAACCAGGGGGGCAAACATTCAGTACTTC. Amino acid sequence: CATSGTRGANIQYF.